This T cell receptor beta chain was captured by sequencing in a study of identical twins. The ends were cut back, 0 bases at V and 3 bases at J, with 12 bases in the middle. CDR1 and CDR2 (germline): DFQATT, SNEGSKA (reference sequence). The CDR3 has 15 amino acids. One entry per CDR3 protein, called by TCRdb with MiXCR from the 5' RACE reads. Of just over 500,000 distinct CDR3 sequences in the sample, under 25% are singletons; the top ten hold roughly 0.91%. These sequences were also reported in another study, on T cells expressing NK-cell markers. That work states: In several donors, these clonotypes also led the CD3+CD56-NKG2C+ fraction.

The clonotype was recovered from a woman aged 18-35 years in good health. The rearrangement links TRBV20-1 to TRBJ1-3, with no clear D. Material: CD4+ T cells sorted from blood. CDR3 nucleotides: TGCAGTGCTAGAGATAGCGCAGGTGATGGAAACACCATATATTTT. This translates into CSARDSAGDGNTIYF.